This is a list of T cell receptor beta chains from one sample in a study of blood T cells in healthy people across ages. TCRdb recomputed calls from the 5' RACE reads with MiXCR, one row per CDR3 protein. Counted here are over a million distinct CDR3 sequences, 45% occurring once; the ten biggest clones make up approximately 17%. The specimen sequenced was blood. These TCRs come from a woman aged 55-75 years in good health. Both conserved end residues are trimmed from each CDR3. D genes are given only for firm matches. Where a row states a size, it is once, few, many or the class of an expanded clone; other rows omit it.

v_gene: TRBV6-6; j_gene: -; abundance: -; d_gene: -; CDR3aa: ASSYFSDNEQY
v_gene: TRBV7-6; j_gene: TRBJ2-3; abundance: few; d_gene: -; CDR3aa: ASSLAGGDVDTQY
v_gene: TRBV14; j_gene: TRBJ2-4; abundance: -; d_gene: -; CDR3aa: ASSRRSGEQY
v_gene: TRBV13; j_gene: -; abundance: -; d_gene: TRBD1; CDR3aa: ASSFRQGADEQY
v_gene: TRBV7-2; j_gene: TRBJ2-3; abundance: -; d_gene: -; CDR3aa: ASSSMGLTRPSTDTQY
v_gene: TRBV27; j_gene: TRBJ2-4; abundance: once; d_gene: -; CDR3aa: ASSLSQGDFKNTQY
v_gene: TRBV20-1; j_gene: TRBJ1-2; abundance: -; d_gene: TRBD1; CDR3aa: SARKSTGTNYGYT
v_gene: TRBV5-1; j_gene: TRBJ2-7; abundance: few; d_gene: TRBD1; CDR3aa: ASSFRFGDRVGEQY
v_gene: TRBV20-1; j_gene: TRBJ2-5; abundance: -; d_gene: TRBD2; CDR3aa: SAGSPGLAVYNEQY
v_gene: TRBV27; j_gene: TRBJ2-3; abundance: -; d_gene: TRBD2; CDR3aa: ASSLSGLGSQY
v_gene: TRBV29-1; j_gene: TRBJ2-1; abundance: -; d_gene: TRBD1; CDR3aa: SSQGQPYNEQF
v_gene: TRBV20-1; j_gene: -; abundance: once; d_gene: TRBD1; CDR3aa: SAGTGTGDEQY
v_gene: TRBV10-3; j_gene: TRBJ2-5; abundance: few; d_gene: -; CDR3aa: AISPRTQETQY
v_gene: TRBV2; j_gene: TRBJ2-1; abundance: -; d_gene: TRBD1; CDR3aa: ASSGPPRRDSTYNEQF
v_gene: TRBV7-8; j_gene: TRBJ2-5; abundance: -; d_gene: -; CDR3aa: ASGRESETQY
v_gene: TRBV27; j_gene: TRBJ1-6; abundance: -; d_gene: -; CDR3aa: ASSLGGISSPLH
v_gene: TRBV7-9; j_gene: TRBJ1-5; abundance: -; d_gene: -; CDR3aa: ASSLATGQPQH
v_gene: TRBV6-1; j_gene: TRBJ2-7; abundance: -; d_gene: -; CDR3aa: ASTAIHEQY
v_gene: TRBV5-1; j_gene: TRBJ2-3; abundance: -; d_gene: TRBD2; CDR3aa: ASSLAASGRRDTQY
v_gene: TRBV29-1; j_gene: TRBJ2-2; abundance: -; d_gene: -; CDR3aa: SAGPRVAGELF
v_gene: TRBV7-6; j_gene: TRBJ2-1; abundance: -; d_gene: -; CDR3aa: ASSLGHHAYNEQF
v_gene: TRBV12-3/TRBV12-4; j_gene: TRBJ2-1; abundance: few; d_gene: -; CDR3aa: ASSLGARTYNEQF
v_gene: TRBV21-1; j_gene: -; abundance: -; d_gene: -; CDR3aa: ASSKGQSDYEQY
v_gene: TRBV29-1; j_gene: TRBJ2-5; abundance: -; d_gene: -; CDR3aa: SVLLTGRSSEQY
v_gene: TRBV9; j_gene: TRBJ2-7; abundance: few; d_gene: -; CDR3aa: ASSNRDTPYEQY
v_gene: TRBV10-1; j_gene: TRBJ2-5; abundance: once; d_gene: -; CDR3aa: ASSESTSSQETQY
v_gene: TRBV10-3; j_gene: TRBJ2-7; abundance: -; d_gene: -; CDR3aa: AISESWTVAAKQY
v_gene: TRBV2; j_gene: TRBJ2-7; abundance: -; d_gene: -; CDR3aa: ASSELRGYEQY
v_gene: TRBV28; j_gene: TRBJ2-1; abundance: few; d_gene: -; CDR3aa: ASSPPDWYEQF
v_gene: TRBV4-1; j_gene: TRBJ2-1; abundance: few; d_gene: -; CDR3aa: ASSQGSDVAGRGPEQF
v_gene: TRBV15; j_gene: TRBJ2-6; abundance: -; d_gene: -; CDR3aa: ATNRKTVARSGANVLT
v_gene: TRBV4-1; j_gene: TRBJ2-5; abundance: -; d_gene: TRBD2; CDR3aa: ASSPIFSGEETQY
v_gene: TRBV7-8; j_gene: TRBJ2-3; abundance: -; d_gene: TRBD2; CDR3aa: ASSPGLAGVWADTQY
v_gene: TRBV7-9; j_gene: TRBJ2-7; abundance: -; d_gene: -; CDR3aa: ASSLGATGEQY
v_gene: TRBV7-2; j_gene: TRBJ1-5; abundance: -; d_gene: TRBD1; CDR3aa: ASSRDRSGPQH
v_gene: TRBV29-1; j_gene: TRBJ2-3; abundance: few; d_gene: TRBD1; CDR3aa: SVEGQNTDTQY
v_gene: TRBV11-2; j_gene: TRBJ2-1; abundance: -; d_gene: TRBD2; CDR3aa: AGSPLAGGPDNEQF
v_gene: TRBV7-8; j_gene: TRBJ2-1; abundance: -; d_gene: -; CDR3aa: ASSLEKETYNEQF
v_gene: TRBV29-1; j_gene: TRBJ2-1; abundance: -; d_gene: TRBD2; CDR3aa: SVEAAETSGPPGEQF
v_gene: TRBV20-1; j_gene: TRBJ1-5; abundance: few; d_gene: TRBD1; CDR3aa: SATPDRANQPQH
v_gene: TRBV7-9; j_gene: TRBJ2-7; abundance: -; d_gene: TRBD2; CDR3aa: ASSLVLAGGCEQY
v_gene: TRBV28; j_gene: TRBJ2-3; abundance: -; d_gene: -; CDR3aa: ASSLPGTYTDTQY
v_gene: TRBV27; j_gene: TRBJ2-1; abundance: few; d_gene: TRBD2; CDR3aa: ASWASGSASSYNEQF
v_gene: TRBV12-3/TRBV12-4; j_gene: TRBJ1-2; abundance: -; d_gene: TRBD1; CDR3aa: ASSLRDRGLGGYT
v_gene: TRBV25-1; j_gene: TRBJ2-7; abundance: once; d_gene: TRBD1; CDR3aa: ASSPRTGTGWQY
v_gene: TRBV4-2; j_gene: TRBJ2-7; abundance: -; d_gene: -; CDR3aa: ASSQDGQGYEQY
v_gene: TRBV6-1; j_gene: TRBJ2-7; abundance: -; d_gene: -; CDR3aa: ASSVLQGPYEQY
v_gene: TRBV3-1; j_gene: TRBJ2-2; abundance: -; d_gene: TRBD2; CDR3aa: ASSQRTGLAGAANTGELF
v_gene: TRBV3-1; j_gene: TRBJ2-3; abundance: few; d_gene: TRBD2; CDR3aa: ASSQEASGRTDTQY
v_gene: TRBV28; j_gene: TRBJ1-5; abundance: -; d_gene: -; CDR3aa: AASHSNQPRH
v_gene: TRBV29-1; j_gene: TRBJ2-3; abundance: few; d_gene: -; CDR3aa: SVAHLTTDTQY
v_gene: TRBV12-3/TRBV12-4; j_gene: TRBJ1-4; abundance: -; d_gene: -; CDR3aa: ASGLQVNNEKLF
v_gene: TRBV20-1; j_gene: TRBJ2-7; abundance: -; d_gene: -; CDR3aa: SALTDNLYEQY
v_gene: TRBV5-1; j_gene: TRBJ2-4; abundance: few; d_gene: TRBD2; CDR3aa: ASSPGLAGGAKNIQY